The 24 T cell receptor beta chains below all came from one sample that was sequenced in a study of shared T cell receptors in the human thymus. Sequencing was performed with immunoSEQ multiplex PCR; in TCRdb, only in-frame clones are kept and a portion is missing. The table has 550,000 to 800,000 clones, 80% to 90% seen once; the top ten hold under 0.012%. The sample was also reused in another study, on human thymus T cells.

Material: thymocytes. The receptors stem from a girl in the first two years of life with a congenital heart defect.

V gene TRBV29-1 combines with J gene TRBJ1-5; a possible D gene is TRBD1 (6 bases). Germline V CDR1 and CDR2: SQVTM, ANQGSEA. V was trimmed by 5 bases and J by 3 bases, leaving 14 bases between them. This CDR3 contains 14 residues. CDR3 in DNA: TGCAGCGTTCAAGTTACAGGGCCCAATCAGCCCCAGCATTTT. This gives the protein CSVQVTGPNQPQHF. The full variable domain, with the rest looked up from reference TRBV29-1 and TRBJ1-5, is SAVISQKPSRDICQRGTSLTIQCQVDSQVTMMFWYRQQPGQSLTLIATANQGSEATYESGFVIDKFPISRPNLTFSTLTVSNMSPEDSSIYLCSVQVTGPNQPQHFGDGTRLSIL.

V gene TRBV5-4 combines with J gene TRBJ2-2; 10 positions match TRBD2. Trimming took 2 bases from V and 2 from J; bases not matched to a gene: 3. Germline V gene data show CDR1 as SGHNT and CDR2 as YYREEE (reference sequence). This CDR3 has 16 amino acids. CDR3 residues: CASSFLAGGNTGELFF. The CDR3 DNA is TGTGCCAGCAGCTTTTTAGCGGGGGGAAACACCGGGGAGCTGTTTTTT.

This clone was counted only a few times. The chain links TRBV5-1 to TRBJ1-6, with D tentatively TRBD1 (6 bases). This CDR3 has 12 amino acids. V was cut by 7 bases and J by 5 bases, with 7 bases left in between. Germline lookup yields CDR1 SGHRS and CDR2 YFSETQ. CDR3 sequence (DNA): TGCGCCAGCCGGGACAATAATTCACCCCTCCACTTT. It yields the protein CASRDNNSPLHF.

This rearrangement joins TRBV4-2 to TRBJ2-7; D is unresolved. V was shortened by 3 bases and J by 2 bases, with 17 bases between the two germline ends. This CDR3 comprises 16 residues. Germline lookup yields CDR1 LGHNA and CDR2 YNFKEQ. CDR3 loop: CASSHLFLPEPYEQYF. The CDR3, as DNA: TGTGCCAGCAGCCACCTCTTTTTGCCGGAGCCCTACGAGCAGTACTTC.

The V gene is TRBV5-1, the J gene TRBJ1-2; 7 nucleotides agree with TRBD1. CDR1 and CDR2 (germline): SGHRS, YFSETQ. Trimming cost V 2 bases and J 8 bases; bases outside gene matches: 9. This CDR3 spans 14 amino acids. The CDR3 reads CASSFRGRLRGYTF. The CDR3 nucleotides read TGCGCCAGCAGCTTTAGGGGGCGACTCAGGGGCTACACCTTC.

This clone was recorded only once. The V and J genes are TRBV7-2 and TRBJ2-7; TRBD1 aligns across 7 bases. With V trimmed by 4 bases and J by 0 bases, 9 bases remained unmatched. From germline, CDR1 is SGHTA and CDR2 FQGNSA. CDR3 length: 16 amino acids. CDR3 amino acids: CASSYLGGVGSYEQYF. The DNA for the CDR3 is TGTGCCAGCAGCTATCTAGGGGGCGTTGGCTCCTACGAGCAGTACTTC.

The rearrangement joins TRBV5-4 to TRBJ1-2; D is ambiguous. Trimming removed 4 bases from V and 2 bases from J, with 15 bases in between. Per germline, CDR1 SGHNT and CDR2 YYREEE (reference sequence). There are 15 residues in the CDR3. DNA of the CDR3: TGTGCCAGCAGCAACCGTCGGGTAGCGAACTATGGCTACACCTTC. It encodes CASSNRRVANYGYTF.

This rearrangement joins TRBV9 to TRBJ2-7; weak D call: TRBD1 (5 bases). Germline V gene sequence: CDR1 SGDLS, CDR2 YYNGEE. This CDR3 is built from 13 residues. V lost 0 bases and J 2 bases, leaving 6 bases between the germline ends. The CDR3 region is CASSVGTTYEQYF. CDR3 nucleotide sequence: TGTGCCAGCAGCGTAGGGACAACCTACGAGCAGTACTTC.

The rearrangement joins TRBV20-1 to TRBJ2-3; D is uncertain. CDR3 length equals 10 residues. The ends were cut back, 5 bases at V and 7 bases at J, with 7 bases in the middle. Looked up from germline, CDR1 is DFQATT and CDR2 is SNEGSKA (reference sequence). The CDR3 region has the DNA TGCAGTGCTTTAGCACATACGCAGTATTTT. Residues: CSALAHTQYF.

V is TRBV18 and J is TRBJ2-1; a weak D match, TRBD2 (6 bases). Between the trimmed V and J ends, which lost 3 bases and 0 bases, there was a span of 6 bases. This CDR3 region has 14 residues. The germline CDR1 and CDR2 sequences are KGHSH and LQKENI. The CDR3 DNA is TGTGCCAGCTCACCGCGGGGCTCCTACAATGAGCAGTTCTTC. Translated: CASSPRGSYNEQFF.

V is TRBV7-4 and J is TRBJ2-2; TRBD2 matches at 7 bases. The CDR3 runs to 19 residues. CDR1 is SGHVT and CDR2 is SQSDAQ in the germline V gene. Unmatched junction bases numbered 18, after V lost 5 bases and J lost 3 bases. The CDR3 DNA is TGTGCCAGCAGCCAACGGGCCGCGGGGGACGGAAACTACACCGGGGAGCTGTTTTTT. It translates to CASSQRAAGDGNYTGELFF.

Here the CDR3 DNA reads TGTGCCAGCAGTGGCCGTACTAGAGGGGGAGACACTGAAGCTTTCTTT. Its protein product is CASSGRTRGGDTEAFF. This rearrangement joins TRBV6-1 to TRBJ1-1; D might be TRBD1 (6 bases). The CDR3 consists of 16 residues. Germline loops: CDR1 MNHNS, CDR2 SASEGT. The germline V and J ends were trimmed by 4 bases and 3 bases, with 18 bases remaining between them.

This clone came up once. The chain employs TRBV18 and TRBJ1-2, with D tentatively TRBD1 (5 bases). The CDR3 extends over 14 amino acids. V lost 3 bases and J lost 3, with 11 bases in between. Germline V gives CDR1 KGHSH, CDR2 LQKENI. The CDR3 DNA sequence: TGTGCCAGCTCACCGCCGACAGCCTACTATGGCTACACCTTC. It specifies CASSPPTAYYGYTF.

Here the CDR3 reads CASSQSKPFLTGYHEKLFF. Written as DNA, the CDR3 is TGCGCCAGCAGCCAATCCAAGCCTTTCCTGACAGGGTACCATGAAAAACTGTTTTTT. The chain is built from TRBV4-1 and TRBJ1-4; 7 positions agree with TRBD1. CDR1 and CDR2 from the germline V gene are MGHRA and YSYEKL. CDR3 length equals 19 residues. J was trimmed by 6 bases and V by 2 bases; bases with no gene match: 18.

The rearrangement uses TRBV28 and TRBJ1-1; no clear D gene. V gave up 6 bases and J gave up 12 bases, with 17 bases separating them. Germline V gives CDR1 MDHEN, CDR2 SYDVKM. The CDR3 consists of 12 residues. CDR3 protein: CASSPRRGITFF. The CDR3 DNA reads as TGTGCCAGCAGCCCTAGACGAGGGATTACTTTCTTT. The whole variable domain, remainder taken from reference TRBV28 and TRBJ1-1, is DVKVTQSSRYLVKRTGEKVFLECVQDMDHENMFWYRQDPGLGLRLIYFSYDVKMKEKGDIPEGYSVSREKKERFSLILESASTNQTSMYLCASSPRRGITFFGQGTRLTVV.

The chain uses TRBV11-2 and TRBJ2-1; tentatively, D is TRBD1 (5 bases). Germline V lookup: CDR1 SGHAT, CDR2 FQNNGV. V lost 2 bases and J lost 5, with 16 bases in between. The CDR3 consists of 16 residues. The CDR3 sequence is CASSLLQGGTNNEQFF. The CDR3 bases are TGTGCCAGCAGCTTATTGCAGGGTGGTACCAACAATGAGCAGTTCTTC.

The rearrangement links TRBV27 to TRBJ2-7, with 10 bases identical to TRBD1. J lost 4 bases, V lost 4 bases, and 16 bases had no gene match. This CDR3 is 18 amino acids long. CDR1 MNHEY and CDR2 SMNVEV come from the germline V gene (reference sequence). The CDR3 sequence is CASSSRTGGKGCVYEQYF. Written as DNA, the CDR3 is TGTGCCAGCAGTTCGCGGACAGGGGGAAAGGGTTGCGTGTACGAGCAGTACTTC.

CDR3 loop: CASSFSSLGDEQFF. The CDR3 nucleotides are TGTGCCAGCAGCTTTTCCTCCCTAGGGGATGAGCAGTTCTTC. The rearrangement uses TRBV11-2 and TRBJ2-1; TRBD1 is a possible D gene (5 bases). Trimming took 3 bases from V and 8 from J, leaving 14 bases between them. The germline V gene has CDR1 SGHAT and CDR2 FQNNGV. There are 14 residues in the CDR3. Complete variable domain (other parts from reference TRBV11-2 and TRBJ2-1): EAGVAQSPRYKIIEKRQSVAFWCNPISGHATLYWYQQILGQGPKLLIQFQNNGVVDDSQLPKDRFSAERLKGVDSTLKIQPAKLEDSAVYLCASSFSSLGDEQFFGPGTRLTVL.

There are a few counts of this clone. The chain employs TRBV20-1 and TRBJ1-2; TRBD1 might be the D (5 bases). Germline lookup yields CDR1 DFQATT and CDR2 SNEGSKA (reference sequence). V lost 3 bases, J lost 8 bases, and 10 bases lay in between. The CDR3 is made up of 11 amino acids. CDR3 in DNA: TGCAGTGCTAGGGTGGGGCGAGGCTACACCTTC. Its protein product is CSARVGRGYTF.

The gene calls are TRBV18 and TRBJ2-7, with TRBD1 matching over 7 bases. Germline lookup yields CDR1 KGHSH and CDR2 LQKENI. This CDR3 is built from 20 residues. Trimming at V came to 4 bases and at J to 4 bases, leaving 25 bases not matched to a gene. The CDR3 region has the DNA TGTGCCAGCTCACGAAACACACGCAACCGGGACAGCCAAAGTCCTTACGAGCAGTACTTC. Translation: CASSRNTRNRDSQSPYEQYF.

The gene calls are TRBV5-5 and TRBJ2-5, with TRBD1 matching over 7 bases. The J call may be faulty, since TRBJ2-7 better matches the DNA end. This CDR3 is built from 16 residues. CDR1 and CDR2 (germline): SGHKS, YYEKEE (reference sequence). The CDR3 loop is CASSFNPGTDRYEQYF. The CDR3 nucleotides read TGTGCCAGCAGCTTCAACCCCGGGACAGACAGATACGAGCAGTACTTC.

The chain employs TRBV15 and TRBJ2-4; 11 bases are a match to TRBD1. Germline CDR1 and CDR2: LNHNV and YYDKDF (reference sequence). V was pared by 3 bases and J by 0 bases, with 16 bases of the junction left unmatched. CDR3 length equals 21 residues. This CDR3 is CATSRAGTGGIDGSAKNIQYF. The DNA of the CDR3 is TGTGCCACCAGCAGGGCAGGGACAGGGGGTATAGATGGGTCAGCCAAAAACATTCAGTACTTC. The variable domain in full, completed from reference TRBV15 and TRBJ2-4, reads DAMVIQNPRYQVTQFGKPVTLSCSQTLNHNVMYWYQQKSSQAPKLLFHYYDKDFNNEADTPDNFQSRRPNTSFCFLDIRSPGLGDTAMYLCATSRAGTGGIDGSAKNIQYFGAGTRLSVL.

This clone was recorded a few times. The chain's CDR3 is CASIAGVYEQYF. The CDR3 DNA follows: TGTGCCAGCATAGCGGGGGTGTACGAGCAGTACTTC. The chain joins TRBV6-5 to TRBJ2-7; 9 bases agree with TRBD2. CDR3 length equals 12 residues. Germline CDR1 and CDR2: MNHEY and SVGAGI. V trimming: 7 bases; J trimming: 4 bases; junction bases outside the gene matches: 2.

The chain carries TRBV5-1 and TRBJ1-6; D remains unclear. Between the trimmed V and J ends, which lost 3 bases and 9 bases, there was a span of 16 bases. CDR1 is SGHRS and CDR2 is YFSETQ in the germline V gene. This CDR3 has 15 residues. Here the CDR3 reads CASSSASTEGSPLHF. Written as DNA, the CDR3 is TGCGCCAGCAGCTCCGCTAGTACTGAAGGTTCACCCCTCCACTTT.